These 29 T cell receptor beta chains originate from one sample sequenced in a study of blood T cell repertoires in COVID-19. Data came from immunoSEQ multiplex PCR; TCRdb stores just in-frame clones and leaves some out. The table includes 150,000 to 200,000 clones, approximately 85% detected once. Sequencing used PBMCs or T cells enriched from blood (not recorded which). Source of these receptors: a man in his forties who had recovered from COVID-19.

This chain links TRBV5-6 with TRBJ2-7, with 7 bases that match TRBD2. The length of the CDR3 is 15 residues. Per germline, CDR1 SGHDT and CDR2 YYEEEE. V lost 4 bases to trimming and J lost 2 bases; unmatched junction nucleotides: 9. The chain's CDR3 is CASSRASGSAYEQYF. CDR3 DNA: TGTGCCAGCAGCCGCGCTAGCGGTTCCGCCTACGAGCAGTACTTC.

V usage is TRBV4-1 and J usage is TRBJ2-5; D not resolved. The CDR3 has 14 residues. Germline V gene data show CDR1 as MGHRA and CDR2 as YSYEKL. V was shortened by 3 bases and J by 4 bases, with 12 bases between the two germline ends. In DNA form, the CDR3 reads TGCGCCAGCAGCCACCCGCTAGTCGGAGAGACCCAGTACTTC. Translation: CASSHPLVGETQYF.

In its sample, this clone ranks as medium-sized. The chain has TRBV3-1 (or the pseudogene TRBV3-2) and TRBJ1-6; D remains unclear. CDR1 LGHDT and CDR2 YNNKEL come from the germline V gene (reference sequence). CDR3 length equals 16 residues. Trimming cost V 0 bases and J 15 bases, with 21 bases left between them. This CDR3 is CASSQEMRVPFSGLHF. The DNA for the CDR3 is TGTGCCAGCAGCCAAGAAATGCGGGTCCCCTTTTCGGGCCTCCACTTT.

CDR3: CASSPSRTGSTDTQYF. The DNA for the CDR3 is TGTGCCAGCAGCCCGAGCAGGACAGGCAGCACAGATACGCAGTATTTT. This chain links TRBV7-8 with TRBJ2-3; 7 positions match TRBD1. With 5 bases clipped from V and 0 bases from J, the junction kept 8 bases outside the gene matches. Germline V gives CDR1 SGHVS, CDR2 FQNEAQ. The length of the CDR3 is 16 residues.

This sequence joins TRBV9 and TRBJ1-3, with 7 bases aligning to TRBD1. CDR1 and CDR2 (germline): SGDLS, YYNGEE. The CDR3 loop spans 16 amino acids. V trimming: 4 bases; J trimming: 2 bases; junction bases outside the gene matches: 9. CDR3 nucleotide sequence: TGTGCCAGCAGCACCAGACCCGGGACAGCTGGAAACACCATATATTTT. This codes for CASSTRPGTAGNTIYF.

V usage is TRBV28 and J usage is TRBJ2-2; 13 bases agree with TRBD2. Germline values: CDR1 MDHEN, CDR2 SYDVKM. Trimming cost V 6 bases and J 6 bases; bases outside gene matches: 7. This CDR3 has 16 amino acids. CDR3: CASRRRTSGSAGELFF. CDR3 in DNA: TGTGCCAGCAGACGACGGACTAGCGGGAGCGCCGGGGAGCTGTTTTTT.

The chain uses TRBV18 and TRBJ1-3; perhaps TRBD1 as D (6 bases). Trimming shortened V by 6 bases and J by 6 bases, and 12 bases separated the two germline ends. The germline V gene has CDR1 KGHSH and CDR2 LQKENI. The CDR3 contains 13 residues. CDR3 region: CASSRDIENTIYF. CDR3 nucleotide sequence: TGTGCCAGCTCTCGGGACATAGAAAACACCATATATTTT. The full variable domain, with the rest looked up from reference TRBV18 and TRBJ1-3, is NAGVMQNPRHLVRRRGQEARLRCSPMKGHSHVYWYRQLPEEGLKFMVYLQKENIIDESGMPKERFSAEFPKEGPSILRIQQVVRGDSAAYFCASSRDIENTIYFGEGSWLTVV.

This clone was found once. The rearrangement joins TRBV5-1 to TRBJ2-7; the match to TRBD1 covers 8 bases. This CDR3 region has 14 residues. CDR1 is SGHRS and CDR2 is YFSETQ in the germline V gene. V lost 4 bases to trimming and J lost 1 base; unmatched junction nucleotides: 4. The CDR3 sequence: CASSIGTGSYEQYF. The DNA for the CDR3 is TGCGCCAGCAGCATAGGGACAGGTTCCTACGAGCAGTACTTC.

The chain uses TRBV4-1 and TRBJ1-6; D remains unclear. CDR3 length: 15 amino acids. Deletions cut 4 bases from V and 7 bases from J, with 14 bases between. CDR1 and CDR2 from the germline V gene are MGHRA and YSYEKL. The CDR3 is CASSPYWGGNSPLHF. The DNA for the CDR3 is TGCGCCAGCAGCCCGTACTGGGGAGGGAATTCACCCCTCCACTTT.

The chain employs TRBV11-2 and TRBJ1-1, with 8 bases that match TRBD1. CDR1 SGHAT and CDR2 FQNNGV come from the germline V gene. This CDR3 is 15 amino acids long. V shed 1 base, J shed 6 bases, and the junction held 7 bases outside the gene matches. The CDR3 region is CASSLARQGIAEAFF. CDR3 coding DNA: TGTGCCAGCAGCTTAGCGAGACAGGGGATCGCTGAAGCTTTCTTT. Variable domain in full (rest from reference TRBV11-2 and TRBJ1-1): EAGVAQSPRYKIIEKRQSVAFWCNPISGHATLYWYQQILGQGPKLLIQFQNNGVVDDSQLPKDRFSAERLKGVDSTLKIQPAKLEDSAVYLCASSLARQGIAEAFFGQGTRLTVV.

In nucleotides, the CDR3 is TGCGCCAGCAGCTTGGTTGGTCCTAGCGGGAACGCAGATACGCAGTATTTT. This sequence encodes CASSLVGPSGNADTQYF. The V call is TRBV5-1, the J call TRBJ2-3, with 9 bases that match TRBD2. With 0 bases clipped from V and 4 bases from J, the junction kept 9 bases outside the gene matches. The germline CDR1 and CDR2 sequences are SGHRS and YFSETQ. The CDR3 has 17 amino acids.

This chain links TRBV6-4 with TRBJ1-5; 11 bases are a match to TRBD1. CDR1 is MRHNA, CDR2 SNTAGT, per germline. V shed 7 bases and J 0 bases; nucleotides not matched to a gene: 8. The length of the CDR3 is 17 residues. The CDR3 region is CASTSGQGAASNQPQHF. The CDR3 nucleotides are TGTGCCAGCACGTCCGGACAGGGGGCCGCTAGCAATCAGCCCCAGCATTTT.

This clone was seen a single time. CDR3 coding DNA: TGTGCCAGCAGCAATAGTGTAGGACAAGATACGCAGTATTTT. Translation: CASSNSVGQDTQYF. V gene TRBV9 combines with J gene TRBJ2-3; D is possibly TRBD1 (5 bases). The CDR3 covers 14 residues. Germline CDR1 and CDR2: SGDLS and YYNGEE. Trimming took off 4 bases at V and 5 bases at J, with 14 bases between the two ends. Full variable domain (rest looked up from reference TRBV9 and TRBJ2-3): DSGVTQTPKHLITATGQRVTLRCSPRSGDLSVYWYQQSLDQGLQFLIQYYNGEERAKGNILERFSAQQFPDLHSELNLSSLELGDSALYFCASSNSVGQDTQYFGPGTRLTVL.

The V call is TRBV2, the J call TRBJ2-2, with D perhaps TRBD2 (6 bases). From germline, CDR1 is SNHLY and CDR2 FYNNEI. Trimming took off 7 bases at V and 5 bases at J, with 8 bases between the two ends. The CDR3 is made up of 12 amino acids. Written as DNA, the CDR3 is TGTGCCAGCAAGGAGGGTACCGGGGAGCTGTTTTTT. This codes for CASKEGTGELFF.

The rearrangement links TRBV18 to TRBJ2-1; 9 bases align to TRBD1. Germline-derived CDR1 and CDR2 are KGHSH and LQKENI. J was trimmed by 6 bases and V by 3 bases; bases with no gene match: 0. The CDR3 length is 13 residues. In DNA, the CDR3 is TGTGCCAGCTCACCGGGACAGGGCAATGAGCAGTTCTTC. Protein: CASSPGQGNEQFF.

The chain is built from TRBV19 and TRBJ2-3; 9 bases line up with TRBD1. CDR1 is LNHDA and CDR2 is SQIVND in the germline V gene (reference sequence). The V and J ends lost 6 bases and 4 bases, in that order; junction bases with no gene match: 5. The CDR3 contains 14 residues. In DNA form, the CDR3 reads TGTGCCAGTAGCCCGGGACAGGGTCCAGATACGCAGTATTTT. Translating gives CASSPGQGPDTQYF.

The chain combines TRBV24-1 with TRBJ1-2; D is possibly TRBD1 (6 bases). V lost 6 bases to trimming and J lost 4 bases, with 8 bases between them. The CDR3 extends over 12 amino acids. Looked up from germline, CDR1 is KGHDR and CDR2 is SFDVKD. The CDR3 here is CATSQGSYGYTF. The CDR3 nucleotides are TGTGCCACCAGTCAGGGGAGCTATGGCTACACCTTC.

This chain connects TRBV5-1 to TRBJ1-2; a weak D match, TRBD1 (5 bases). The germline gives CDR1 SGHRS, CDR2 YFSETQ. There are 14 residues in the CDR3. The V end was cut by 0 bases, the J end by 6 bases, with 12 bases between. CDR3 nucleotide sequence: TGCGCCAGCAGCTTGGAGGGGTTGGCGGATGGCTACACCTTC. This codes for CASSLEGLADGYTF. The variable domain in full, with the rest retrieved from reference TRBV5-1 and TRBJ1-2, is KAGVTQTPRYLIKTRGQQVTLSCSPISGHRSVSWYQQTPGQGLQFLFEYFSETQRNKGNFPGRFSGRQFSNSRSEMNVSTLELGDSALYLCASSLEGLADGYTFGSGTRLTVV.

The rearrangement uses TRBV9 and TRBJ2-1; D is uncertain. Germline V gives CDR1 SGDLS, CDR2 YYNGEE. This CDR3 region has 12 residues. V lost 4 bases, J lost 9 bases, and 11 bases lay in between. CDR3 nucleotides: TGTGCCAGCAGCCTCCCTAGTGGTGAGCAGTTCTTC. Encoded protein: CASSLPSGEQFF.

This clone was seen a few times. V is TRBV28 and J is TRBJ1-1, with D maybe TRBD1 (6 bases). The germline V gene has CDR1 MDHEN and CDR2 SYDVKM. Trimming took 3 bases from V and 1 from J, leaving 12 bases between them. The CDR3 length is 15 residues. In DNA, the CDR3 is TGTGCCAGCAGTTTTAGTACAGGGCAGAACACTGAAGCTTTCTTT. Translating gives CASSFSTGQNTEAFF. The entire variable domain, with the rest obtained from reference TRBV28 and TRBJ1-1, is as follows: DVKVTQSSRYLVKRTGEKVFLECVQDMDHENMFWYRQDPGLGLRLIYFSYDVKMKEKGDIPEGYSVSREKKERFSLILESASTNQTSMYLCASSFSTGQNTEAFFGQGTRLTVV.

This chain uses TRBV3-1 (or the pseudogene TRBV3-2) with TRBJ2-3, with 9 bases that match TRBD2. This CDR3 comprises 18 residues. Looked up from germline, CDR1 is LGHDT and CDR2 is YNNKEL (reference sequence). J lost 6 bases, V lost 4 bases, and 17 bases had no gene match. The CDR3 nucleotides read TGTGCCAGCAGCCCCCCGGTAAGCGGGGGGCACGGGTTGGATACGCAGTATTTT. Translated: CASSPPVSGGHGLDTQYF.

The chain links TRBV9 to TRBJ1-1; no clear D gene. CDR3 length: 13 residues. Germline V gene lookup returns CDR1 SGDLS and CDR2 YYNGEE. Trimming left V 4 bases short and J 8 bases short, with 15 bases between. In DNA form, the CDR3 reads TGTGCCAGCAGCCCTCGGGTAGGCCTCGAAGCTTTCTTT. This gives the protein CASSPRVGLEAFF.

V usage is TRBV12-3 or TRBV12-4 and J usage is TRBJ1-1; no clear D. CDR3 length equals 11 residues. Deletions cut 6 bases from V and 5 bases from J, with 7 bases between. The CDR3 nucleotides are TGTGCCAGCAGGTCTATAACTGAAGCTTTCTTT. It yields the protein CASRSITEAFF.

This clone was seen just once. The chain uses TRBV5-1 and TRBJ2-7; weak D call: TRBD2 (5 bases). The CDR3 spans 15 residues. V lost 4 bases and J 0 bases, leaving 14 bases between the germline ends. Germline CDR1 and CDR2: SGHRS and YFSETQ. CDR3 nucleotides: TGCGCCAGCAGCCTTACGAGTGGGAGCTCCTACGAGCAGTACTTC. Protein product: CASSLTSGSSYEQYF.

The chain is built from TRBV19 and TRBJ1-5; D ambiguous. The CDR3 totals 12 residues. Trimming removed 7 bases from V and 7 bases from J, with 11 bases in between. Germline CDR1 reads LNHDA; CDR2 reads SQIVND (reference sequence). This CDR3 reads CASTSQLQPQHF. CDR3 sequence (DNA): TGTGCCAGTACCTCGCAGTTACAGCCCCAGCATTTT.

The chain is built from TRBV4-1 and TRBJ1-2; the match to TRBD1 covers 9 bases. CDR3 size: 14 residues. V gave up 5 bases and J gave up 4 bases; unmatched junction bases: 5. The germline CDR1 and CDR2 sequences are MGHRA and YSYEKL. This CDR3 is CASSGGQGPYGYTF. The CDR3 DNA follows: TGCGCCAGCAGCGGGGGACAGGGCCCCTATGGCTACACCTTC.

The chain recombines TRBV10-1 with TRBJ2-3; D may be TRBD2 (6 bases). CDR1 WNHNN and CDR2 SYGVQD come from the germline V gene (reference sequence). Trimming removed 3 bases from V and 0 bases from J, with 13 bases in between. This CDR3 has 16 residues. CDR3 amino acids: CASSEWRGSSTDTQYF. The CDR3 DNA reads as TGCGCCAGCAGTGAATGGAGGGGCTCTAGCACAGATACGCAGTATTTT.

This clone has only one observation. This chain joins TRBV12-5 and TRBJ1-5, with D tentatively TRBD1 (5 bases). The germline gives CDR1 LGHNT, CDR2 FRNRAP. The CDR3 consists of 14 residues. V was shortened by 1 base and J by 5 bases, with 9 bases between the two germline ends. The DNA of the CDR3 is TGTGCTAGTGGTTTGGGACAGATCTATCAGCCCCAGCATTTT. Protein: CASGLGQIYQPQHF.

This rearrangement joins TRBV2 to TRBJ2-7, with 8 positions matching TRBD1. The CDR3 sequence is 12 residues long. Germline CDR1 and CDR2: SNHLY and FYNNEI. The J segment lost 4 bases and the V segment lost 7 bases, leaving 3 bases of the junction unmatched. CDR3 coding DNA: TGTGCCAGCAAGACAGGGGTGTACGAGCAGTACTTC. This translates into CASKTGVYEQYF. The full variable domain, completed using reference TRBV2 and TRBJ2-7, is EPEVTQTPSHQVTQMGQEVILRCVPISNHLYFYWYRQILGQKVEFLVSFYNNEISEKSEIFDDQFSVERPDGSNFTLKIRSTKLEDSAMYFCASKTGVYEQYFGPGTRLTVT.